Listed here are 31 T cell receptor delta chains from one sample, sequenced in a study of gamma-delta chains in newborns, infants, children. TCRdb re-called clones from the reads using CATT. The sample lists about 5,700 delta-chain clones; 0.35% to 0.5% were seen once. Sequencing was carried out using blood. The receptors were gathered from a child who was a newborn, infant or young child, either healthy, febrile or measles-vaccinated (not recorded which).

The table lists this clone with a few counts. This DNA's translation and the protein TCRdb lists, from a much larger clone, do not match at residue 5, likely due to a read error; the protein shown is translated from the DNA. J is TRDJ3 and V is TRDV2; 11 bases match TRDD3. Trimming removed 4 bases from V and 4 bases from J; junction bases left unmatched: 11. The CDR3 loop spans 19 amino acids. CDR1 is GEAIGNYY, CDR2 EKD, per germline. The CDR3 sequence is CACDALLGDTLWDTRQMFF. For the CDR3, the DNA is TGTGCCTGTGATGCCCTCTTGGGGGATACGCTATGGGACACCCGACAGATGTTTTTC.

A word on this clone: A much larger clone lies a single base off, so this may be a read error. This chain connects TRDV2 to TRDJ3; TRDD3 aligns across 12 bases. The length of the CDR3 is 21 residues. In germline, CDR1 is GEAIGNYY, CDR2 EKD. J gave up 7 bases and V 0 bases, and 15 bases lay outside the gene matches. The CDR3 DNA reads as TGTGCCTGTGACACCTACCTTCTGGGGGATACGCGGGACTGTGACACCCGACAGATGTTTTTC. It encodes CACDTYLLGDTRDCDTRQMFF.

Concerning this clone: A much larger clone sits a single nucleotide away, making a read error possible. Other DNA sequences within the sample encode an identical CDR3. V is TRDV2 and J is TRDJ3; no clear D. Per the germline V gene, CDR1 is GEAIGNYY and CDR2 is EKD. This CDR3 is built from 18 residues. V was cut by 2 bases and J by 0 bases, with 13 bases left in between. The CDR3 DNA is TGTGCCTGTGACAGGGGTTACCACAGCTCCTGGGACACCCGACAGATGTTTTTC. This encodes CACDRGYHSSWDTRQMFF.

As regards this clone: This sequence is one base from a far larger clone and is likely a read error. The sample carries other DNA sequences with the same CDR3. This chain uses TRDV2 with TRDJ2, with TRDD3 matching 13 bases. CDR1 and CDR2 (germline): GEAIGNYY, EKD. Unmatched junction bases numbered 11, after V lost 0 bases and J lost 8 bases. The CDR3 contains 18 residues. In nucleotides, the CDR3 is TGTGCCTGTGACACCTTATTACTGGGGGATACGGTGGGGGCACAACTCTTCTTT. Protein product: CACDTLLLGDTVGAQLFF.

This clone occurred a few times. TCRdb lists the protein of a much larger clone for this DNA, which differs at residue 10, so this is likely a read error; the protein given here is translated from the DNA itself. The chain couples TRDV2 to TRDJ2; D may be TRDD3 (5 bases). Germline V gene lookup returns CDR1 GEAIGNYY and CDR2 EKD. Trimming took 1 base from V and 6 from J, leaving 14 bases between them. This CDR3 region has 15 residues. CDR3 protein: CACDTIGDPAAQLFF. The CDR3 DNA reads TGTGCCTGTGACACGATAGGGGACCCGGCAGCACAACTCTTCTTT.

The table lists this clone with many counts. This may stem from a read error, because a much larger clone lies one nucleotide away. Within the sample, other DNA sequences also encode this same CDR3. The chain recombines TRDV2 with TRDJ3; 12 bases line up with TRDD3. Germline assignment: CDR1 GEAIGNYY and CDR2 EKD. The CDR3 spans 17 residues. This chain's CDR3 is CACDVLGDTWDTRQMFF. CDR3 DNA sequence: TGTGCCTGTGACGTACTGGGGGATACCTGGGACACCCGACAGATGTTCTTC.

This clone was observed a handful of times. A single base is all that separates this from a far larger clone, so a read error is likely. This sample also contains other DNA sequences that code for the same CDR3. This rearrangement joins TRDV2 to TRDJ3; 12 bases are a match to TRDD3. This CDR3 region has 20 residues. Germline CDR1 reads GEAIGNYY; CDR2 reads EKD. The CDR3 nucleotides are TGTGCCTGTGACAGGACTGGGGGATACATAAGCTCCTGGGACACCCGACAGATGTTCTTC. Protein product: CACDRTGGYISSWDTRQMFF.

About this clone: This DNA's translation differs at residue 13 from TCRdb's protein, which comes from a much larger clone; a read error is likely, and the protein shown is translated from the DNA. CDR3 coding DNA: TGTGCCTGTGACAATACTGGGGGATACTCCTGGGACGCCCGACAGATGTTTTTC. Protein: CACDNTGGYSWDARQMFF. This chain links TRDV2 with TRDJ3; TRDD3 agrees at 12 bases. The CDR3 has 18 amino acids. Per germline, CDR1 GEAIGNYY and CDR2 EKD.

By sample share, this clone is medium-sized. This chain joins TRDV2 and TRDJ3, with 11 bases that match TRDD3. The CDR3 is 17 amino acids. The V gene's germline CDR1 is GEAIGNYY and CDR2 EKD. V shed 2 bases and J 3 bases; nucleotides not matched to a gene: 2. Here the CDR3 reads CACDSTGGYWDTRQMFF. The CDR3 nucleotides read TGTGCCTGTGACAGTACTGGGGGATACTGGGACACCCGACAGATGTTTTTC.

In this sample, this clone turned up a few times. This could be a read error, since a much larger clone is one nucleotide away. V gene TRDV2 combines with J gene TRDJ3, with 11 bases aligning to TRDD3. The length of the CDR3 is 21 residues. Germline V gene data show CDR1 as GEAIGNYY and CDR2 as EKD. J lost 2 bases, V lost 0 bases, and 11 bases had no gene match. The CDR3 sequence: CACDTVLGDILSPWDTRQMFF. Written as DNA, the CDR3 is TGTGCCTGTGACACCGTACTGGGGGATATTTTGAGCCCCTGGGACACCCGACAGATGTTTTTC.

This clone was seen more than once but under ten times. The mismatch at residue 14 between this DNA's translation and the TCRdb protein of a much larger clone likely reflects a read error; the protein shown is translated from the DNA. The rearrangement uses TRDV2 and TRDJ1, with 12 bases that match TRDD3. The CDR3 runs to 16 residues. Germline V gene data show CDR1 as GEAIGNYY and CDR2 as EKD. The CDR3 loop is CACDTRTGGYTDKHIF. Written as DNA, the CDR3 is TGTGCCTGTGACACCCGTACTGGGGGATACACCGATAAACACATCTTT.

This clone was counted a few times. TCRdb has a much larger clone's protein, which differs at residue 4 from the translation of this DNA, likely because of a read error; what is shown is the protein translated from the DNA. The chain joins TRDV2 to TRDJ3; D is uncertain. Germline CDR1 reads GEAIGNYY; CDR2 reads EKD. The CDR3 covers 16 residues. V shed 5 bases and J shed 0 bases, with 10 bases lying between them. DNA of the CDR3: TGTGCCTGTGGCCGAGTAAGCTCCTGGGACACCCGACAGATGTTTTTC. Translating it yields CACGRVSSWDTRQMFF.

Turning to this clone: A read error is likely here: a far larger clone is one base away. V gene TRAV29/DV5 combines with J gene TRDJ2; 10 bases are shared with TRDD3. CDR3 length: 21 residues. Per the germline V gene, CDR1 is NSMFDY and CDR2 is ISSIKDK. Trimming took 1 base from V and 1 from J; bases not matched to a gene: 19. Here the CDR3 reads CAASRSPYWGIAFLLTAQLFF. DNA of the CDR3: TGTGCAGCAAGCCGATCCCCGTACTGGGGGATCGCTTTTCTTTTGACAGCACAACTCTTCTTT.

Turning to this clone: A much larger clone lies one base from this, so it may be a read error. Other DNA sequences of this sample code for an identical CDR3. V gene TRDV2 combines with J gene TRDJ1; TRDD3 agrees at 9 bases. Looked up from germline, CDR1 is GEAIGNYY and CDR2 is EKD. V was clipped by 3 bases and J by 0 bases; unmatched bases: 10. CDR3 length equals 17 residues. The DNA of the CDR3 is TGTGCCTGTGACCGTCTTGGGGATACGGAGTACACCGATAAACTCATCTTT. Amino acids: CACDRLGDTEYTDKLIF.

Details on this clone: A read error may explain this, as a much larger clone is one base away. The chain joins TRDV2 to TRDJ3; 8 bases line up with TRDD3. The CDR3 consists of 20 residues. Germline CDR1 is GEAIGNYY and CDR2 is EKD. V lost 3 bases and J lost 0; bases outside the gene matches: 12. CDR3 sequence reads: CACDAVDWGFSSWDTRQMFF. CDR3 bases: TGTGCCTGTGACGCCGTTGACTGGGGGTTCAGCTCCTGGGACACCCGACAGATGTTTTTC.

By sample fraction, this clone is medium-sized (0.01 to 0.1%). In the same sample, other DNA sequences code for this CDR3. The chain recombines TRDV2 with TRDJ1; 11 bases match TRDD3. V shed 2 bases and J 4 bases; nucleotides not matched to a gene: 8. CDR1 GEAIGNYY and CDR2 EKD come from the germline V gene. The CDR3 runs 16 residues. The CDR3 sequence: CACDILGDRLGDKLIF. The CDR3 bases are TGTGCCTGTGACATACTGGGGGATAGATTGGGCGATAAACTCATCTTT.

This clone was counted a few times. The TCRdb protein comes from a much larger clone and disagrees with this DNA's translation at residue 8, likely due to a read error; the protein given here is derived from the DNA. The rearrangement joins TRDV2 to TRDJ2; tentatively, D is TRDD3 (6 bases). The germline gives CDR1 GEAIGNYY, CDR2 EKD. Trimming cost V 2 bases and J 5 bases, with 11 bases left between them. This CDR3 is built from 14 residues. The CDR3 sequence: CACDIWGATAQLFF. CDR3 nucleotide sequence: TGTGCCTGTGACATCTGGGGAGCCACAGCACAACTCTTCTTT.

This clone showed up just a few times. TCRdb attributes to this sequence the protein of a much larger clone, which differs from the DNA translation at residue 4; a read error is likely, and the protein displayed is translated from the DNA. The chain combines TRDV2 with TRDJ3; possibly TRDD3 for D (5 bases). The CDR3 length is 16 residues. CDR1 is GEAIGNYY, CDR2 EKD, per germline. V was shortened by 5 bases and J by 0 bases, with 10 bases between the two germline ends. The CDR3, as DNA: TGTGCCTGTGGCTATGGGATCTCCTGGGACACCCGACAGATGTTTTTC. This translates into CACGYGISWDTRQMFF.

The sample holds a few counts of this clone. It differs at one base from a far larger clone, so likely a read error. Within the sample, other DNA sequences also encode this same CDR3. The chain carries TRDV2 and TRDJ3; the D gene is possibly TRDD3 (5 bases). The germline V and J ends were trimmed by 0 bases and 3 bases, with 11 bases remaining between them. This CDR3 has 17 residues. The germline V gene has CDR1 GEAIGNYY and CDR2 EKD. The CDR3 is CACDTVGGYWDTRQMFF. The CDR3 region has the DNA TGTGCCTGTGACACCGTTGGTGGATACTGGGACACCCGACAGATGTTTTTC.

This clone has only a few counts. A read error is the likely source, as a far larger clone sits one nucleotide away. Other DNA sequences in the same sample also yield this CDR3. The chain joins TRDV2 to TRDJ3, with 7 bases matching TRDD3. V was clipped by 0 bases and J by 1 base; unmatched bases: 5. CDR1 GEAIGNYY and CDR2 EKD come from the germline V gene. There are 18 residues in the CDR3. CDR3 residues: CACDTGGWSSWDTRQMFF. The CDR3, as DNA: TGTGCCTGTGACACCGGGGGATGGAGTTCCTGGGACACCCGACAGATGTTTTTC.

Concerning this clone: The protein in TCRdb stems from a much larger clone and differs at residue 9 from this DNA's translation, likely a read error; here the protein is translated from the DNA. The rearrangement uses TRDV2 and TRDJ3; unclear D gene. The length of the CDR3 is 17 residues. V was shortened by 0 bases and J by 2 bases, with 10 bases between the two germline ends. Germline CDR1 GEAIGNYY, CDR2 EKD. The CDR3 loop reads CACDTVLSPWDTRQMFF. CDR3 coding DNA: TGTGCCTGTGACACCGTACTCAGCCCCTGGGACACCCGACAGATGTTTTTC.

Of note for this clone: The mismatch at residue 11 between this DNA's translation and the TCRdb protein of a much larger clone likely reflects a read error; the protein shown is translated from the DNA. The chain carries TRDV2 and TRDJ2, with TRDD3 as a possible D gene (6 bases). This CDR3 has 14 residues. Germline CDR1 is GEAIGNYY and CDR2 is EKD. Here the CDR3 DNA reads TGTGCCTGTGACATCTGGGGAACCACAGCACGACTCTTCTTT. It specifies CACDIWGTTARLFF.

This clone has a handful of counts. The amino acid sequence in TCRdb belongs to a much larger clone and departs from this DNA's translation at residue 10, likely a sequencing read error; the sequence shown is translated from the DNA. The J gene is TRDJ3, the V gene TRDV2; 12 bases fit TRDD3. This CDR3 has 19 residues. V was pared by 3 bases and J by 0 bases, with 5 bases of the junction left unmatched. Germline CDR1 reads GEAIGNYY; CDR2 reads EKD. The CDR3 loop is CACDSYWGILSWDTRQMFF. CDR3 coding DNA: TGTGCCTGTGACTCGTACTGGGGGATACTCTCCTGGGACACCCGACAGATGTTTTTC.

This clone occurred a few times. The TCRdb protein comes from a much larger clone and disagrees with this DNA's translation at residue 14, likely due to a read error; the protein given here is derived from the DNA. The gene calls are TRDV2 and TRDJ3; 7 bases line up with TRDD3. The CDR3 runs 19 residues. Germline loops: CDR1 GEAIGNYY, CDR2 EKD. The CDR3 is CACDTWGDRSSWDIRQMFF. The DNA of the CDR3 is TGTGCCTGTGACACCTGGGGGGATCGAAGCTCCTGGGACATCCGACAGATGTTTTTC.

By proportion, this clone is large. In the same sample, other DNA sequences code for this CDR3. The chain couples TRDV2 to TRDJ2; tentatively, D is TRDD3 (5 bases). V dropped 0 bases and J dropped 0 bases, with 7 bases sitting between them. Germline lookup yields CDR1 GEAIGNYY and CDR2 EKD. The CDR3 sequence is 15 residues long. CDR3 DNA sequence: TGTGCCTGTGACACCTGGGGTGCTTTGACAGCACAACTCTTCTTT. Its protein is CACDTWGALTAQLFF.

As concerns this clone: With a far larger clone one base away, a read error is the likely cause. Other DNA sequences from this sample encode an identical CDR3 as well. The chain is built from TRAV29/DV5 and TRDJ2, with TRDD3 matching over 8 bases. The germline gives CDR1 NSMFDY, CDR2 ISSIKDK. The CDR3 is made up of 15 amino acids. Unmatched junction bases numbered 6, after V lost 5 bases and J lost 0 bases. Here the CDR3 DNA reads TGTGCAGCTACTGGGGGGTACGCTTTGACAGCACAACTCTTCTTT. Residues: CAATGGYALTAQLFF.

With regard to this clone: The mismatch at residue 4 between this DNA's translation and the TCRdb protein of a much larger clone likely reflects a read error; the protein shown is translated from the DNA. V is TRDV2 and J is TRDJ2, with 9 bases fitting TRDD3. The germline V gene has CDR1 GEAIGNYY and CDR2 EKD. The CDR3 loop spans 14 amino acids. Unmatched junction bases numbered 4, after V lost 5 bases and J lost 4 bases. Written as DNA, the CDR3 is TGTGCCTGTGGCATACTGGGGGAGACAGCACAACTCTTCTTT. Translation: CACGILGETAQLFF.

Turning to this clone: The TCRdb record carries a much larger clone's protein, which differs from this DNA's translation at residue 7; a read error is the likely cause, and the protein listed here is the DNA translation. The chain recombines TRDV1 with TRDJ1; D is ambiguous. CDR3 length equals 14 residues. In germline, CDR1 is TSWWSYY, CDR2 QGS. Trimming took 2 bases from V and 0 from J, leaving 7 bases between them. Written as DNA, the CDR3 is TGTGCTCTTGGGGAAATAACAAACACCGATAAACTCATCTTT. Translation gives CALGEITNTDKLIF.

This clone occurred a few times. The TCRdb protein comes from a much larger clone and disagrees with this DNA's translation at residue 9, likely due to a read error; the protein given here is derived from the DNA. V gene TRDV2 combines with J gene TRDJ3; 10 bases are a match to TRDD3. The CDR3 is 17 amino acids. The germline V gene encodes CDR1 GEAIGNYY and CDR2 EKD. V lost 0 bases and J lost 6; bases outside the gene matches: 4. Here the CDR3 reads CACDTWGIHKDTRQMFF. CDR3 DNA sequence: TGTGCCTGTGACACCTGGGGGATACACAAGGACACCCGACAGATGTTTTTC.

For this clone: This probably arose from a read error, given a far larger clone one base away. The V call is TRDV2, the J call TRDJ3, with TRDD3 matching 9 bases. In the absence of a J gene in TCRdb, the DNA was matched to germline to assign it here. Germline V lookup: CDR1 GEAIGNYY, CDR2 EKD. The CDR3 totals 20 residues. The V segment lost 0 bases and the J segment 0 bases; nucleotides outside the gene matches: 8. This CDR3 is CACDTGTGGTSSWDTRQMFF. The CDR3 nucleotides are TGTGCCTGTGACACCGGTACTGGGGGAACAAGCTCCTGGGACACCCGACAGATGTTTTTC.

There are a few counts of this clone. TCRdb has a much larger clone's protein, which differs at residue 10 from the translation of this DNA, likely because of a read error; what is shown is the protein translated from the DNA. The V call is TRDV2, the J call TRDJ2, with 13 bases identical to TRDD3. This CDR3 is 15 amino acids long. V lost 1 base and J lost 6; bases outside the gene matches: 1. CDR1 and CDR2 from the germline V gene are GEAIGNYY and EKD. DNA of the CDR3: TGTGCCTGTGACACACTGGGGGATACGGCAGCACAACTCTTCTTT. Translated, it gives CACDTLGDTAAQLFF.